One and the same sample provided the 10 T cell receptor beta chains below, sequenced in a study of blood T cell repertoires in COVID-19. Sequencing used immunoSEQ multiplex PCR; TCRdb keeps in-frame clones, though not all of them. The table lists some 85,000 clones, about 80% of them singletons. The material sequenced was peripheral blood. The source is a human donor in a cohort sampled during active COVID-19.

The V call is TRBV6-5, the J call TRBJ2-5; D possibly corresponds to TRBD1 (6 bases). The CDR3 is made up of 12 amino acids. V was shortened by 8 bases and J by 7 bases, with 14 bases between the two germline ends. The germline CDR1 and CDR2 sequences are MNHEY and SVGAGI. The CDR3 DNA reads as TGTGCCAGCCGACAGGTAGGGGGGACCCAGTACTTC. Its protein product is CASRQVGGTQYF.

This chain connects TRBV11-2 to TRBJ1-2; 9 nucleotides match TRBD1. Trimming cost V 5 bases and J 0 bases; bases outside gene matches: 10. CDR1 is SGHAT and CDR2 is FQNNGV in the germline V gene. The length of the CDR3 is 17 residues. The CDR3: CASSAIRRTGANYGYTF. For the CDR3, the DNA is TGTGCCAGCAGCGCAATCCGGAGGACAGGGGCTAACTATGGCTACACCTTC.

This chain joins TRBV7-2 and TRBJ2-2, with D possibly TRBD2 on 7 matching bases. This CDR3 region has 16 residues. V was clipped by 5 bases and J by 2 bases, with 15 bases between them. CDR1 is SGHTA, CDR2 FQGNSA, per germline. For the CDR3, the DNA is TGTGCCAGCAGCCCCCCCGGGGGGCGTAACACCGGGGAGCTGTTTTTT. Translated: CASSPPGGRNTGELFF.

J is TRBJ2-7 and V is TRBV28, with TRBD2 matching over 8 bases. Trimming cost V 3 bases and J 2 bases; bases outside gene matches: 6. Germline assignment: CDR1 MDHEN and CDR2 SYDVKM. This CDR3 spans 15 amino acids. CDR3 loop: CASSFPSSGPYEQYF. The CDR3 DNA is TGTGCCAGCAGTTTCCCTTCTAGCGGGCCCTACGAGCAGTACTTC.

V is TRBV5-4 and J is TRBJ2-5; 8 bases are a match to TRBD1. V trimming: 7 bases; J trimming: 5 bases; junction bases outside the gene matches: 10. The germline V gene encodes CDR1 SGHNT and CDR2 YYREEE (reference sequence). This CDR3 comprises 14 residues. This chain's CDR3 is CASVEQGAGETQYF. CDR3 nucleotides: TGTGCCAGCGTTGAGCAGGGGGCGGGGGAGACCCAGTACTTC. Complete variable domain (other parts from reference TRBV5-4 and TRBJ2-5): ETGVTQSPTHLIKTRGQQVTLRCSSQSGHNTVSWYQQALGQGPQFIFQYYREEENGRGNFPPRFSGLQFPNYSSELNVNALELDDSALYLCASVEQGAGETQYFGPGTRLLVL.

This clone was seen at least ten times. The J gene is TRBJ2-5, the V gene TRBV6-2 or TRBV6-3; no firm D call. Germline assignment: CDR1 MNHEY and CDR2 SVGEGT. The CDR3 sequence is 14 residues long. V shed 3 bases and J shed 0 bases, with 8 bases lying between them. CDR3 nucleotide sequence: TGTGCCAGCAGTTATCAGGTCGACCAAGAGACCCAGTACTTC. This gives the protein CASSYQVDQETQYF.

The CDR3 bases are TGTGCCACCAGTGATACCGGGACTAGCGGCATCAATGAGCAGTTCTTC. As protein: CATSDTGTSGINEQFF. The chain carries TRBV24-1 and TRBJ2-1; 11 positions agree with TRBD2. CDR3 length: 16 residues. Per germline, CDR1 KGHDR and CDR2 SFDVKD. V shed 3 bases and J 6 bases; nucleotides not matched to a gene: 6.

The genes are TRBV10-3 and TRBJ2-1; D uncertain. Germline V CDR1 and CDR2: ENHRY, SYGVKD. The V and J ends lost 0 bases and 0 bases respectively, with 3 bases between them. This CDR3 contains 14 residues. This CDR3 reads CAISESHSYNEQFF. Written as DNA, the CDR3 is TGTGCCATCAGTGAGTCCCACTCCTACAATGAGCAGTTCTTC.

V is TRBV30 and J is TRBJ2-7; possibly TRBD2 for D (5 bases). There are 13 residues in the CDR3. Germline CDR1 GTSNPN, CDR2 SVGIG (reference sequence). Trimming left V 3 bases short and J 7 bases short, with 16 bases between. CDR3 in amino acids: CAWRASGLGEQYF. The DNA of the CDR3 is TGTGCCTGGAGGGCCAGCGGACTGGGGGAGCAGTACTTC. Complete variable domain (other parts from reference TRBV30 and TRBJ2-7): SQTIHQWPATLVQPVGSPLSLECTVEGTSNPNLYWYRQAAGRGLQLLFYSVGIGQISSEVPQNLSASRPQDRQFILSSKKLLLSDSGFYLCAWRASGLGEQYFGPGTRLTVT.

The V and J genes are TRBV28 and TRBJ2-7, with 7 bases that match TRBD1. Trimming took 4 bases from V and 3 from J; bases not matched to a gene: 6. Germline V gene data show CDR1 as MDHEN and CDR2 as SYDVKM. The CDR3 loop spans 14 amino acids. CDR3 sequence: CASSSGQVYYEQYF. The CDR3 coding sequence is TGTGCCAGCAGTTCAGGACAGGTCTACTACGAGCAGTACTTC. The full variable domain, rest sourced from reference TRBV28 and TRBJ2-7, is DVKVTQSSRYLVKRTGEKVFLECVQDMDHENMFWYRQDPGLGLRLIYFSYDVKMKEKGDIPEGYSVSREKKERFSLILESASTNQTSMYLCASSSGQVYYEQYFGPGTRLTVT.